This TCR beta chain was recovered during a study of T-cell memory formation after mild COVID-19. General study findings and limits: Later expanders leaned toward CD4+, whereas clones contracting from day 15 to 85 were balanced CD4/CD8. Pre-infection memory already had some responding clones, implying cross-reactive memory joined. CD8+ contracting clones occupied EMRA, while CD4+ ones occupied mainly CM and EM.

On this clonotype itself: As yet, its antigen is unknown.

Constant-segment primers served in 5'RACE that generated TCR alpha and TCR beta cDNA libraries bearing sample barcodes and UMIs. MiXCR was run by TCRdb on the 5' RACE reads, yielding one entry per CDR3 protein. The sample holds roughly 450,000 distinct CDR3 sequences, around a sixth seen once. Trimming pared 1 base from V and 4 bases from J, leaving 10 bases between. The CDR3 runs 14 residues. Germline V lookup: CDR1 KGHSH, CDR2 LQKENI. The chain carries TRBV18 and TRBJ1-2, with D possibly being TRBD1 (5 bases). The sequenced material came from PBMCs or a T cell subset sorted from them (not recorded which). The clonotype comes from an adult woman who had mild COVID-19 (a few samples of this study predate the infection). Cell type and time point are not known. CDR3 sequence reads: CASSPRQTSYGYTF. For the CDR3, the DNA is TGTGCCAGCTCACCACGACAGACCAGCTATGGCTACACCTTC.